This T cell receptor beta chain emerged from a study of blood T cell repertoires in COVID-19. Here immunoSEQ multiplex PCR was the method, and the copy in TCRdb shows in-frame clones only, minus some. The data hold about 240,000 clones, with approximately 90% observed a single time. As to this clone: Other DNA variants within this sample encode the same CDR3.

Per the germline V gene, CDR1 is SGDLS and CDR2 is YYNGEE. V shed 0 bases and J shed 2 bases, with 12 bases lying between them. CDR3 length: 15 residues. The receptor was derived from a man in his forties who had recovered from COVID-19. V gene TRBV9 combines with J gene TRBJ2-7; D might be TRBD1 (6 bases). Sample: PBMCs or T cells enriched from blood (not recorded which). The DNA for the CDR3 is TGTGCCAGCAGCGTAGGGCAGGGGCTCACCTACGAGCAGTACTTC. Translating it yields CASSVGQGLTYEQYF.